Below, one TCR beta chain is given with its context. This sample was included in a study of cytomegalovirus exposure and HLA in healthy donors. The germline V and J ends were trimmed by 1 base and 1 base, with 9 bases remaining between them. The CDR3 sequence is 15 residues long. Germline CDR1 SEHNR, CDR2 FQNEAQ (reference sequence). Repertoires were generated with immunoSEQ multiplex PCR, while TCRdb's copy carries only in-frame clones and drops some. The sample has about 63,000 clones; 80% to 90% are singletons. The clonotype originates from a young woman in good health and CMV-seronegative. The chain combines TRBV7-9 with TRBJ2-3, with D perhaps TRBD2 (5 bases). Specimen: PBMCs. CDR3 DNA: TGTGCCAGCAGCTTAGTTGCAGCGGGCACAGATACGCAGTATTTT. Protein: CASSLVAAGTDTQYF.